The T cell receptor beta chain described here comes from a study of vaccination and CD4 T cells after COVID-19. Study details: Each control culture was treated with a CEFX pool, an HIV-1 Nef pool, or no peptide.

This CDR3 comprises 16 residues. Germline V CDR1 and CDR2: MGHRA, YSYEKL. Trimming removed 0 bases at V and 2 bases at J, with 11 bases between. Note on this clonotype: No antigen is known for it.

Documented treatment: approximately 9-day PBMC culture with coronavirus spike peptide pools or control peptides (ViraFEST assay). After expanding antigen-specific T cells with peptide pools, ViraFEST sequenced their TCRs. Some 2.2 million PBMCs were grown per well alongside 8.5 to 10 IU/ml IL-2 and 7.5 to 10 ug/ml peptide pools. Cultures got half-medium changes with IL-2 on days 3 and 7. With the Oncomine TCR Beta short-read assay, DNA from cultured CD4+ T cells was sequenced. TCRdb passed the PCR reads through MiXCR, listing each CDR3 protein once. Among 12,000 or so distinct CDR3 sequences listed, 45% to 55% were seen once.

This sequence joins TRBV4-1 and TRBJ1-5; no clear D. The sample here was cultured CD4+ T cells from blood, taken after SARS-CoV-2 vaccination. The TCR sequence derives from a human donor with COVID-19. This CDR3 is CASSQDLGFGNQPQHF. CDR3 DNA: TGCGCCAGCAGCCAAGATTTGGGCTTCGGCAATCAGCCCCAGCATTTT.